This T cell receptor (beta chain) was found in a study of shared clonotypes between healthy human individuals. About this clone: Its matching antigen is unknown.

An even split of each subset's genomic DNA across several immunoSEQ plates was performed. Each PCR replicate run on unsorted PBMC took in approximately 270 ng DNA, 30,000 or so T cell genomes. The table came from immunoSEQ multiplex PCR; TCRdb's copy has only in-frame clones and leaves some out. The sample carries around 530,000 clones, roughly 72% recorded once. For unsorted samples, genomic DNA was extracted from roughly 95 million PBMCs. Deletions cut 5 bases from V and 1 base from J, with 14 bases between. The CDR3 covers 16 residues. The germline V gene encodes CDR1 SGHVS and CDR2 FNYEAQ. The study's findings and limits: An anticipated effect of sequencing depth on clonotype sharing among donors was recognized.

Input material: PBMCs. This chain uses TRBV7-6 with TRBJ2-2, with a tentative D call TRBD1 (5 bases). This clonotype originated in a woman aged 40 to 50 in good health. Some clones in this sample may be carry-over from other donors' samples. This CDR3 reads CASSAQGWGNTGELFF. The CDR3 DNA is TGTGCCAGCAGCGCCCAGGGTTGGGGGAACACCGGGGAGCTGTTTTTT.